The rows below give T cell receptor beta chains drawn from one sample of a study of cytomegalovirus exposure and HLA in healthy donors. Profiling relied on immunoSEQ multiplex PCR, and the TCRdb table lists in-frame clones only, not all of them. The sample includes approximately 150,000 clones, roughly 79% of them seen just once. The sequenced sample was PBMCs. All receptors derive from a woman in her fifties or sixties in good health and CMV-seronegative. Each CDR3 is given with its conserved first and last residue. The order of the fields is J gene, V gene, clone size, D gene, CDR3 protein, CDR3 DNA. The D gene is left open where the match is weak. Expanded clones get a size class; other rows say once, few or many, or leave the size out.

>TRBJ1-2|TRBV2|.|TRBD1
CASTLRDRDGYTF
TGTGCCAGCACCCTAAGGGACAGGGATGGCTACACCTTC
>TRBJ2-3|TRBV28|.|.
CASSSLEAATQYF
TGTGCCAGCAGTTCATTAGAGGCCGCTACGCAGTATTTT
>TRBJ2-2|TRBV28|.|.
CAGRDQNTGELFF
TGTGCCGGGCGGGACCAAAACACCGGGGAGCTGTTTTTT
>TRBJ2-3|TRBV4-3|.|TRBD1
CASSRNLQGKGGTDTQYF
TGCGCCAGCAGCCGCAATTTACAGGGGAAAGGGGGCACAGATACGCAGTATTTT
>TRBJ1-6|TRBV5-6|.|TRBD1
CASSRDSVALHF
TGTGCCAGCAGCAGGGACAGCGTAGCCCTCCACTTT
>TRBJ2-5|TRBV7-9|.|TRBD2
CASSRTGGGGDQETQYF
TGTGCCAGCAGCCGCACTGGGGGCGGGGGGGACCAAGAGACCCAGTACTTC
>TRBJ1-2|TRBV6-6|few|.
CASSLGRSGNGYTF
TGTGCCAGCAGTCTCGGACGGTCCGGGAACGGCTACACCTTC
>TRBJ2-5|TRBV7-6|once|.
CASSLTRGNPGETQYF
TGTGCCAGCAGCTTGACCAGGGGTAATCCGGGAGAGACCCAGTACTTC
>TRBJ2-5|TRBV5-1|.|TRBD1
CASSLDPAGGRETQYF
TGCGCCAGCAGCTTGGATCCTGCAGGGGGCAGGGAGACCCAGTACTTC
>TRBJ1-1|TRBV6-5|few|.
CASRDISEAFF
TGTGCCAGCAGGGACATCTCTGAAGCTTTCTTT
>TRBJ1-2|TRBV6-5|.|.
CASRSRGYYGYTF
TGTGCCAGCAGATCTCGGGGTTACTATGGCTACACCTTC
>TRBJ2-7|TRBV28|.|.
CASSRDPRGSYEQYF
TGTGCCAGCAGTCGCGACCCCAGGGGTTCCTACGAGCAGTACTTC
>TRBJ2-1|TRBV7-2|.|TRBD1
CASSSWTGPYNEQFF
TGTGCCAGCAGCTCCTGGACAGGGCCCTACAATGAGCAGTTCTTC
>TRBJ1-2|TRBV25-1|.|TRBD1
CASSTGDHGYTF
TGTGCCAGTTCTACAGGGGATCATGGCTACACCTTC
>TRBJ1-1|TRBV19|.|TRBD1
CASSIGTGDILNTEAFF
TGTGCCAGTAGTATTGGGACAGGGGACATCCTGAACACTGAAGCTTTCTTT
>TRBJ2-1|TRBV27|.|TRBD1
CASSSGQGYNEQFF
TGTGCCAGCAGTTCGGGACAGGGATACAATGAGCAGTTCTTC
>TRBJ2-5|TRBV7-8|.|TRBD1
CASTTDRGETQYF
TGTGCCAGCACCACGGACAGGGGTGAGACCCAGTACTTC
>TRBJ2-1|TRBV7-9|.|.
CSSSLAVDYNEQFF
TGTTCCAGCAGCTTAGCGGTAGATTACAATGAGCAGTTCTTC
>TRBJ2-1|TRBV5-6|.|TRBD1
CASSLAQGAPYNEQFF
TGTGCCAGCAGCTTGGCCCAGGGGGCCCCCTACAATGAGCAGTTCTTC
>TRBJ2-7|TRBV27|.|.
CASSSRGGPYEQYF
TGTGCCAGCAGTTCCAGGGGAGGGCCCTACGAGCAGTACTTC
>TRBJ2-4|TRBV7-2|.|TRBD1
CASSPDRGGIQYF
TGTGCCAGCAGCCCCGACAGGGGGGGCATTCAGTACTTC
>TRBJ2-7|TRBV7-2|.|TRBD2
CASRVGRGGAYEQYF
TGTGCCAGCAGGGTCGGTCGGGGGGGCGCGTACGAGCAGTACTTC
>TRBJ2-5|TRBV7-2|.|TRBD2
CASSHNLAGGPETQYF
TGTGCCAGCAGCCACAACTTAGCGGGAGGGCCCGAGACCCAGTACTTC
>TRBJ2-7|TRBV2|.|.
CASTGVGSYEQYF
TGTGCCAGCACCGGAGTCGGGTCCTACGAGCAGTACTTC
>TRBJ1-3|TRBV5-4|.|TRBD1
CASSHDDTGAGNTIYF
TGTGCCAGCAGCCATGACGATACAGGGGCCGGAAACACCATATATTTT
>TRBJ1-2|TRBV4-1|once|.
CASSRGGSDYGYTF
TGCGCCAGCAGCCGCGGCGGTTCAGACTATGGCTACACCTTC
>TRBJ2-7|TRBV6-6|.|.
CASSFPQGEQYF
TGTGCCAGCAGTTTCCCACAGGGAGAGCAGTACTTC